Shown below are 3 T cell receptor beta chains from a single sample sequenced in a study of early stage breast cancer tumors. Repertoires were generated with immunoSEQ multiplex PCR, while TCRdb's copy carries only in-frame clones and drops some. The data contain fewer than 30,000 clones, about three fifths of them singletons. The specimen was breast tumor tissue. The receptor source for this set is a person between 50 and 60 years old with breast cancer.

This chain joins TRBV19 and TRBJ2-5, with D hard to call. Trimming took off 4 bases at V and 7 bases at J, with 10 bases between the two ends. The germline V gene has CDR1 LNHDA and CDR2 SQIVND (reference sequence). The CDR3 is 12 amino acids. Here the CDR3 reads CASSTGWGTQYF. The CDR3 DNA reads TGTGCCAGTAGTACTGGGTGGGGGACCCAGTACTTC.

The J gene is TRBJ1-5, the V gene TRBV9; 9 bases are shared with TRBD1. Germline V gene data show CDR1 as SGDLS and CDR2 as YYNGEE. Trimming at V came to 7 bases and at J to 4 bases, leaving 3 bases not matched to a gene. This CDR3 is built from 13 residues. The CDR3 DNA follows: TGTGCCAGCTCCGACAGGGGGAATCAGCCCCAGCATTTT. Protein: CASSDRGNQPQHF.

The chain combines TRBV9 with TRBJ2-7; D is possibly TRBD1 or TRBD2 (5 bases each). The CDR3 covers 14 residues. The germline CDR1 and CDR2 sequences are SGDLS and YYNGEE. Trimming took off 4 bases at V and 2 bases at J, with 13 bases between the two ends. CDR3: CASSLLGDPYEQYF. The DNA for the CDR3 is TGTGCCAGCAGCCTTCTAGGGGACCCCTACGAGCAGTACTTC.